This T cell receptor beta chain was profiled in a study of siplizumab effects on memory and regulatory T cells (dated by TCRdb to about 2019). Regarding the study in general: The study examined how the anti-CD2 antibody siplizumab affects alloreactive T-cell subsets in allogeneic mixed lymphocyte reactions built from human PBMCs.

Of note for this clone: This receptor's antigen is unknown. No much larger clonotype is one base removed from it; base qualities were not supplied.

Sorted unstimulated T cells and proliferating T cells recovered from mixed lymphocyte reactions were subjected to TCRbeta CDR3 sequencing. Fresh whole blood from about ten HLA-typed healthy donors served as the source for isolating PBMCs. To map where alloreactive clones came from, unstimulated CD4+ regulatory T cells were FACS-sorted. The cysteine opens and the phenylalanine closes a CDR3 of 13 amino acids. The kept DNA is CDR3 alone, 39 bases in frame from the first base. V gives up 10 bases and J gives up 2 bases, and the segment between their germline ends measures 14 bases. For CDR1 and CDR2, the germline V gene lists MNHNS and SASEGT. Receptor amplification or capture employed the immunoSEQ multiplex PCR assay. Each sample had 9 x 10^4 or so TCR templates assayed by the deep sequencing platform. Genomic DNA extracted from sorted T cells was used for TCRbeta CDR3 sequencing. Regarding the original processing steps: Clonal analysis of TCRbeta CDR3 data was done in the R programming language. Unstimulated samples were compared with post-reaction CFSE-low samples to define alloreactive CD4+ and CD8+ clones. Alloreactive CD4+ clones were assigned to regulatory or non-regulatory origin by matching sequences to sorted unstimulated Treg and non-Treg repertoires. TCRdb limited this immuneACCESS table to in-frame rearrangements with V and J called. A share of clones is missing; checked studies link under half to unresolved V genes, and the rest is unexplained. V and J calls and clone size are those listed in that table; D and trimming were worked out from the DNA. The sample records some 97,000 clones, 90% to 95% of which are singletons. The biggest ten clones account for around 0.7% of the sample.

Overall study outcomes, separate from this receptor: For roughly 75-96% of proliferating CD4+ or CD8+ clones, no naive or memory phenotype could be assigned. In reactions with siplizumab, an average of about 69% of mappable alloreactive CD4+ clones were Treg-derived, compared with 25% to 30% in control reactions. Because sequences below about 10^-5 frequency were poorly captured, only a minor fraction of alloreactive clones could be mapped to unstimulated subsets. Siplizumab significantly lowered the cumulative frequency of alloreactive sequences that could be traced to unstimulated CD4+ memory T cells. No functional confirmation was obtained for the suppressive function of proliferating Tregs from siplizumab cultures. Unstimulated naive T cells appeared more diverse than memory T cells, and naive cells seemed to contribute substantially to the alloresponse.

The sequence came from a human donor in good health. Material: Tregs sorted from blood. This sequence uses TRBV6-1 and TRBJ2-5, and the D gene may be TRBD2, 5 bases matching. For the CDR3, the sequence is CATSWTGQETQYF. The DNA sequence follows: TGTGCCACTTCCTGGACGGGACAAGAGACCCAGTACTTC.